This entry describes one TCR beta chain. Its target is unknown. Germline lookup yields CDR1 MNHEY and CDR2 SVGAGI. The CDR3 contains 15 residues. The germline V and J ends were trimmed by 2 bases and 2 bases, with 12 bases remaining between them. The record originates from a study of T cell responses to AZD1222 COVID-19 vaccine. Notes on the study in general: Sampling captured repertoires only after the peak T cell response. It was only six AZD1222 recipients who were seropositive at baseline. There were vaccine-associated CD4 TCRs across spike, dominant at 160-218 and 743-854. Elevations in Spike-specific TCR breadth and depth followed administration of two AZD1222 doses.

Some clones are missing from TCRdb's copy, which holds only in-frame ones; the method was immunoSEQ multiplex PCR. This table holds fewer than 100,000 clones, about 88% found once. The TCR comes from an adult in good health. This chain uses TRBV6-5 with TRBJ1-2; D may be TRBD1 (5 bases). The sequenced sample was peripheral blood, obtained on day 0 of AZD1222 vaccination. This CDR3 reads CASSYVVRANYGYTF. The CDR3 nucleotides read TGTGCCAGCAGTTACGTCGTCAGGGCCAACTATGGCTACACCTTC.